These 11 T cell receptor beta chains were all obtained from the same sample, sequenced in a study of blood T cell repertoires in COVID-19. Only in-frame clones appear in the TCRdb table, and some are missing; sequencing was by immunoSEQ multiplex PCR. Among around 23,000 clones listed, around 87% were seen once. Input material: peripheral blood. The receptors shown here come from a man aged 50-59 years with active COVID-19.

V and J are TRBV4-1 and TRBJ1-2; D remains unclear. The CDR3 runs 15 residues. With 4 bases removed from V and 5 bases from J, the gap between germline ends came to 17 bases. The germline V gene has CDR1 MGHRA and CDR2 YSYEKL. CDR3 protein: CASSPPLGGRYGYTF. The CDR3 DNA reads TGCGCCAGCAGCCCCCCCCTCGGAGGGCGGTATGGCTACACCTTC.

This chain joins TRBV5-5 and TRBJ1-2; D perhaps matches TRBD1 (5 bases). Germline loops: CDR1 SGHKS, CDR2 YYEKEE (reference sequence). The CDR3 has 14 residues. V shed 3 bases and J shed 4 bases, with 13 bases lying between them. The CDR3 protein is CASSSLDRIYGYTF. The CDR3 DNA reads TGTGCCAGCAGCTCGTTAGACAGAATCTATGGCTACACCTTC.

The CDR3 bases are TGTGCCAGCAGCTTACTAGCTAACTCCTACAATGAGCAGTTCTTC. It codes for CASSLLANSYNEQFF. The chain couples TRBV5-8 to TRBJ2-1; maybe TRBD2 (6 bases). In germline, CDR1 is SGHTS, CDR2 YDEGEE. V dropped 2 bases and J dropped 0 bases, with 9 bases sitting between them. CDR3 length: 15 amino acids.

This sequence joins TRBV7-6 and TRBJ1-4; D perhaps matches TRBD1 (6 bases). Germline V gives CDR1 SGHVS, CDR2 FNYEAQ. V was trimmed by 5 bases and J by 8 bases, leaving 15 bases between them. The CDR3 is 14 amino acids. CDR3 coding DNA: TGTGCCAGCAGCATAAACAGGGAGGGCGAAAAACTGTTTTTT. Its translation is CASSINREGEKLFF.

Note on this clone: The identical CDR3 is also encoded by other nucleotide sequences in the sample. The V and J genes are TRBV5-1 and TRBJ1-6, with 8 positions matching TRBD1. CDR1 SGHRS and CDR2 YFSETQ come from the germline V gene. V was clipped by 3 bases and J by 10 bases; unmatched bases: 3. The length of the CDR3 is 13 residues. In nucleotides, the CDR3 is TGCGCCAGCAGCTACGGACAGGGCTCACCCCTCCACTTT. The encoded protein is CASSYGQGSPLHF.

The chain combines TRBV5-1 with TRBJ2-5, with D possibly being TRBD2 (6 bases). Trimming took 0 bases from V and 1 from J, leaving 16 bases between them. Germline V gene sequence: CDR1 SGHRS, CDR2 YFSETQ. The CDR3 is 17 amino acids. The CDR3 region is CASSLAVAGTPQETQYF. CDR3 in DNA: TGCGCCAGCAGCTTGGCCGTGGCCGGGACTCCCCAAGAGACCCAGTACTTC.

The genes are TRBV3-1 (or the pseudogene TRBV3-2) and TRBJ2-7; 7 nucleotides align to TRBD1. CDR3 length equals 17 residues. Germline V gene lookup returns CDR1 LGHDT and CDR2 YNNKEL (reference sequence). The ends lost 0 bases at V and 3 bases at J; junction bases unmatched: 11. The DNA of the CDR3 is TGTGCCAGCAGCCAAGATTTAAATACAGGGGTAGTCTACGAGCAGTACTTC. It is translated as CASSQDLNTGVVYEQYF.

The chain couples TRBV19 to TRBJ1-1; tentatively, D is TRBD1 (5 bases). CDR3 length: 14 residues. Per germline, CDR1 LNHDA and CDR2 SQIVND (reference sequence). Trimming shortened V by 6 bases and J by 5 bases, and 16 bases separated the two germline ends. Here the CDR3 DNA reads TGTGCCAGTAGGGCCCAGGGAGGGTATACTGAAGCTTTCTTT. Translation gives CASRAQGGYTEAFF.

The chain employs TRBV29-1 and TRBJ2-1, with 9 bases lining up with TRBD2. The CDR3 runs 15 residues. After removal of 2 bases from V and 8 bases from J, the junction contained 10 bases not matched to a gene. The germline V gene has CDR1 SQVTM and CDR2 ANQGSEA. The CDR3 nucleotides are TGCAGCGTTGAATTCGCGGGAGGGCCCGGGGATGAGCAGTTCTTC. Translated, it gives CSVEFAGGPGDEQFF.

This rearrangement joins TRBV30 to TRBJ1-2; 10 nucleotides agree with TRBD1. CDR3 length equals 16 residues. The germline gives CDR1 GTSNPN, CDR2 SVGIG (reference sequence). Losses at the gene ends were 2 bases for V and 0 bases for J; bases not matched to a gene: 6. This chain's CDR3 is CAWSRDRGIANYGYTF. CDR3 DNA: TGTGCCTGGAGTCGGGACAGGGGTATCGCTAACTATGGCTACACCTTC. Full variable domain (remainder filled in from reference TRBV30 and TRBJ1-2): SQTIHQWPATLVQPVGSPLSLECTVEGTSNPNLYWYRQAAGRGLQLLFYSVGIGQISSEVPQNLSASRPQDRQFILSSKKLLLSDSGFYLCAWSRDRGIANYGYTFGSGTRLTVV.

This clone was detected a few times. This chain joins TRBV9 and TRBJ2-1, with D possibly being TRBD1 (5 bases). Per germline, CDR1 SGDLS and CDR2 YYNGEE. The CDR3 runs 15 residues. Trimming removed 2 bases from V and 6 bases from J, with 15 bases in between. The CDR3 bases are TGTGCCAGCAGCGTCAGGGATCAAAGTTTCAATGAGCAGTTCTTC. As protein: CASSVRDQSFNEQFF.